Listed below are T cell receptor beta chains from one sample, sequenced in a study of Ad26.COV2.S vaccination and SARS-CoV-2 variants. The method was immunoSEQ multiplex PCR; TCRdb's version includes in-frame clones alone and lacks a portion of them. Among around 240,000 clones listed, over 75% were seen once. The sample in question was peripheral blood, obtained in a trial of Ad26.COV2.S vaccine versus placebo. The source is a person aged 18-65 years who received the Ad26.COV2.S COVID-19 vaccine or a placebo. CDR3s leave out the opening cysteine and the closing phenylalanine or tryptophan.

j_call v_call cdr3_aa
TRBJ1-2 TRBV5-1 ASSAEGHYGYT
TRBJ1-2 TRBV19 ASSGDGVFFYGYT
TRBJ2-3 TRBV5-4 ASSLGGSSSTDTQY
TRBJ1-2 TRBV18 ASSPLGRTYGYT
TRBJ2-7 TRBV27 ASSFGQGLYEQY
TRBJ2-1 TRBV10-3 AISTGQTDEQF
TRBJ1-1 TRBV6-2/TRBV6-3 ASSYAGAAF
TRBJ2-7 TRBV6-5 ASSYRGRLVEQY
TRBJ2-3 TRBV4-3 ASSQGQGLDTQY
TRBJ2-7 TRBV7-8 ASSLTGGSSYEQY
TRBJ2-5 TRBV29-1 SFTRGSGETQY
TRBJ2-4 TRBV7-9 ASSLGQGLSNIQY
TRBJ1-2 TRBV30 AWGAGGKNGYT
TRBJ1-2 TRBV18 ASSPQENYGYT
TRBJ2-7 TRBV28 ASGTVDFGQY
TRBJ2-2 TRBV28 ASRYTGELF
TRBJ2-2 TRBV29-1 SVGETGSTGELF
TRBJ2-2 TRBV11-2 ASSPIRVTGELF